A single sample gave rise to the 20 T cell receptor beta chains below, sequenced in a study of cytomegalovirus exposure and HLA in healthy donors. Data came from immunoSEQ multiplex PCR; TCRdb stores just in-frame clones and leaves some out. This table has about 110,000 clones, roughly 84% appearing once. Sequencing used PBMCs. These TCRs come from a woman between 18 and 29 years old in good health and CMV-seronegative.

This chain connects TRBV30 to TRBJ2-7; weak D call: TRBD1 (6 bases). This CDR3 region has 16 residues. CDR1 and CDR2 (germline): GTSNPN, SVGIG (reference sequence). The ends were cut back, 4 bases at V and 3 bases at J, with 22 bases in the middle. The DNA for the CDR3 is TGTGCCTGGACCCACCCATGGTCAGGGGCAAACTACGAGCAGTACTTC. Translation: CAWTHPWSGANYEQYF.

This rearrangement joins TRBV29-1 to TRBJ1-2, with D perhaps matching TRBD1 (5 bases). Trimming pared 5 bases from V and 6 bases from J, leaving 10 bases between. The CDR3 sequence is 11 residues long. Germline CDR1 SQVTM, CDR2 ANQGSEA. The chain's CDR3 is CSVYRWNGYTF. CDR3 sequence (DNA): TGCAGCGTTTACAGGTGGAATGGCTACACCTTC. Full variable domain (rest looked up from reference TRBV29-1 and TRBJ1-2): SAVISQKPSRDICQRGTSLTIQCQVDSQVTMMFWYRQQPGQSLTLIATANQGSEATYESGFVIDKFPISRPNLTFSTLTVSNMSPEDSSIYLCSVYRWNGYTFGSGTRLTVV.

This clone was found a few times. The V and J genes are TRBV29-1 and TRBJ1-6, with 8 bases fitting TRBD1. Germline V gives CDR1 SQVTM, CDR2 ANQGSEA. There are 13 residues in the CDR3. Trimming removed 6 bases from V and 7 bases from J; junction bases left unmatched: 5. In nucleotides, the CDR3 is TGCAGCGTACTGGACAGGGAGAATTCACCCCTCCACTTT. This translates into CSVLDRENSPLHF.

This clone was observed a handful of times. The chain uses TRBV28 and TRBJ2-7, with a weak D call TRBD1 (5 bases). The germline gives CDR1 MDHEN, CDR2 SYDVKM. Between the trimmed V and J ends, which lost 6 bases and 6 bases, there was a span of 15 bases. CDR3 length: 13 residues. The DNA for the CDR3 is TGTGCCAGCAGACGAGCAGGGTCAGGCGAGCAGTACTTC. Its protein product is CASRRAGSGEQYF.

CDR3 DNA sequence: TGTGCCAGCAGATCGCTACCGCCCTCCTATGGCTACACCTTC. Encoded protein: CASRSLPPSYGYTF. The chain carries TRBV6-5 and TRBJ1-2; D unresolved. The CDR3 extends over 14 amino acids. Per the germline V gene, CDR1 is MNHEY and CDR2 is SVGAGI. Trimming removed 6 bases from V and 4 bases from J, with 15 bases in between.

The chain is built from TRBV5-4 and TRBJ1-1; D remains unclear. Germline V lookup: CDR1 SGHNT, CDR2 YYREEE (reference sequence). Deletions cut 4 bases from V and 1 base from J, with 11 bases between. This CDR3 comprises 14 residues. The CDR3 region has the DNA TGTGCCAGCAGCAGAAGACGGGAGAACACTGAAGCTTTCTTT. This translates into CASSRRRENTEAFF.

This clone has only a few counts. The chain recombines TRBV7-7 with TRBJ2-1; D gene ambiguous. CDR3 length: 15 residues. V was shortened by 0 bases and J by 0 bases, with 6 bases between the two germline ends. CDR1 is SSHAT and CDR2 is FNYEAQ in the germline V gene (reference sequence). The CDR3 loop is CASSLAPVSYNEQFF. The CDR3 DNA reads TGTGCCAGCAGCTTAGCGCCAGTCTCCTACAATGAGCAGTTCTTC.

The chain has TRBV5-6 and TRBJ1-3; the D gene is possibly TRBD1 (5 bases). The CDR3 sequence is 14 residues long. CDR1 is SGHDT, CDR2 YYEEEE, per germline. Trimming stripped 0 bases from V and 6 bases from J, with 10 bases between. CDR3 DNA sequence: TGTGCCAGCAGCTTGGGACAGACCTTAAACACCATATATTTT. Amino acid sequence: CASSLGQTLNTIYF. Drawing the rest from reference TRBV5-6 and TRBJ1-3, the complete variable domain is DAGVTQSPTHLIKTRGQQVTLRCSPKSGHDTVSWYQQALGQGPQFIFQYYEEEERQRGNFPDRFSGHQFPNYSSELNVNALLLGDSALYLCASSLGQTLNTIYFGEGSWLTVV.

The chain employs TRBV29-1 and TRBJ1-1; 10 bases match TRBD1. Germline CDR1 and CDR2: SQVTM and ANQGSEA. The CDR3 is 12 amino acids. V was clipped by 7 bases and J by 4 bases; unmatched bases: 3. CDR3 region: CSARTGGTEAFF. Here the CDR3 DNA reads TGCAGCGCTAGGACAGGGGGCACTGAAGCTTTCTTT.

This rearrangement joins TRBV2 to TRBJ1-1; TRBD1 is a possible D gene (5 bases). CDR1 is SNHLY and CDR2 is FYNNEI in the germline V gene. V was clipped by 7 bases and J by 2 bases, with 14 bases between them. The CDR3 is 14 amino acids. The CDR3 spells CASNLGLRNTEAFF. The CDR3, as DNA: TGTGCCAGCAACCTGGGACTCCGAAACACTGAAGCTTTCTTT. Together with reference TRBV2 and TRBJ1-1, the CDR3 gives the full variable domain: EPEVTQTPSHQVTQMGQEVILRCVPISNHLYFYWYRQILGQKVEFLVSFYNNEISEKSEIFDDQFSVERPDGSNFTLKIRSTKLEDSAMYFCASNLGLRNTEAFFGQGTRLTVV.

The V gene is TRBV4-1, the J gene TRBJ2-7; 12 positions agree with TRBD1. V was clipped by 1 base and J by 5 bases; unmatched bases: 3. CDR3 length equals 15 residues. The germline gives CDR1 MGHRA, CDR2 YSYEKL. In DNA, the CDR3 is TGCGCCAGCAGCCAAGCGGGGACAGGGGGCGACGAGCAGTACTTC. Its translation is CASSQAGTGGDEQYF.

This clone was counted a few times. This chain uses TRBV4-1 with TRBJ2-4; the match to TRBD1 covers 9 bases. V gave up 3 bases and J gave up 2 bases; unmatched junction bases: 8. Germline values: CDR1 MGHRA, CDR2 YSYEKL. The length of the CDR3 is 17 residues. In DNA, the CDR3 is TGCGCCAGCAGCCAGATAGCCGGGACAGGGACCAAAAACATTCAGTACTTC. Protein sequence: CASSQIAGTGTKNIQYF.

The chain combines TRBV7-6 with TRBJ1-4, with D possibly TRBD1 on 6 matching bases. The CDR3 extends over 15 amino acids. The V gene's germline CDR1 is SGHVS and CDR2 FNYEAQ. The germline V and J ends were trimmed by 5 bases and 4 bases, with 14 bases remaining between them. In nucleotides, the CDR3 is TGTGCCAGCAGCCCGAGGGGGGGGCTTAATGAAAAACTGTTTTTT. This sequence encodes CASSPRGGLNEKLFF.

This chain joins TRBV30 and TRBJ1-4; D is ambiguous. V was pared by 4 bases and J by 4 bases, with 7 bases between. CDR1 is GTSNPN and CDR2 is SVGIG in the germline V gene (reference sequence). The CDR3 length is 12 residues. CDR3 loop: CAWNRVNEKLFF. The CDR3 bases are TGTGCCTGGAATCGGGTTAATGAAAAACTGTTTTTT.

A note on this clone: The junction departs from the called germline gene at one end, perhaps through a read error. The rearrangement uses TRBV5-1 and TRBJ1-1, with D possibly matching TRBD1 (6 bases). The germline V gene encodes CDR1 SGHRS and CDR2 YFSETQ. The length of the CDR3 is 15 residues. The DNA of the CDR3 is TGCGCCAGCAGCTTGGACGATGCTACAGGGACCGGAGGAGCCTTT. Translated: CASSLDDATGTGGAF.

This clone has more than one count but fewer than ten. The chain couples TRBV6-5 to TRBJ1-2, with TRBD1 matching 9 bases. Trimming at V came to 0 bases and at J to 7 bases, leaving 3 bases not matched to a gene. There are 14 residues in the CDR3. Germline-derived CDR1 and CDR2 are MNHEY and SVGAGI. The DNA for the CDR3 is TGTGCCAGCAGTTACTCGGGACAGGGAAGTGGCTACACCTTC. Protein product: CASSYSGQGSGYTF.

Only a few counts were recorded for this clone. The chain is built from TRBV15 and TRBJ1-2; perhaps TRBD1 as D (5 bases). V lost 3 bases, J lost 3 bases, and 8 bases lay in between. Germline V gene lookup returns CDR1 LNHNV and CDR2 YYDKDF (reference sequence). The CDR3 is made up of 13 amino acids. DNA of the CDR3: TGTGCCACCAGCAGCAGGGCCCACTATGGCTACACCTTC. Amino acids: CATSSRAHYGYTF.

The chain joins TRBV4-1 to TRBJ2-7; D not resolved. The CDR3 extends over 14 amino acids. V lost 1 base, J lost 4 bases, and 11 bases lay in between. CDR1 is MGHRA, CDR2 YSYEKL, per germline. Here the CDR3 reads CASSQGPAQYEQYF. The CDR3, as DNA: TGCGCCAGCAGCCAAGGCCCAGCACAGTACGAGCAGTACTTC.

This rearrangement joins TRBV7-9 to TRBJ2-2; D is possibly TRBD1 (6 bases). CDR3 length: 14 amino acids. V lost 5 bases to trimming and J lost 0 bases, with 7 bases between them. CDR1 and CDR2 from the germline V gene are SEHNR and FQNEAQ (reference sequence). CDR3 DNA sequence: TGTGCCAGCAGCGGGGACACGAACACCGGGGAGCTGTTTTTT. Translated, it gives CASSGDTNTGELFF.

The J gene is TRBJ1-3, the V gene TRBV19; D perhaps matches TRBD1 (6 bases). With 6 bases removed from V and 0 bases from J, the gap between germline ends came to 21 bases. Germline V gene data show CDR1 as LNHDA and CDR2 as SQIVND (reference sequence). The CDR3 runs 18 residues. CDR3 sequence reads: CASSRTYIDRNSGNTIYF. CDR3 DNA: TGTGCCAGTAGCCGAACCTATATAGACAGGAACTCTGGAAACACCATATATTTT. The variable domain in full, with the rest retrieved from reference TRBV19 and TRBJ1-3, is DGGITQSPKYLFRKEGQNVTLSCEQNLNHDAMYWYRQDPGQGLRLIYYSQIVNDFQKGDIAEGYSVSREKKESFPLTVTSAQKNPTAFYLCASSRTYIDRNSGNTIYFGEGSWLTVV.